The sequence of this TCR beta chain was determined in a study of cytomegalovirus exposure and HLA in healthy donors (dated by TCRdb to 2015 to 2018). Study-level background: An earlier analysis of several hundred of the donors reported about 260 Gb of sequence data and some 110 million unique TCR beta sequences obtained from some 200 million T cells. Roughly 300 gigabases of sequencing data and around 87 million unique TCR sequences were included in an early release covering 550 to 650 HLA-typed donors. Of the 300 to 450 genotyped donors, approximately 81% were placed in the genetic ancestry cluster associated with self-reported Caucasian donors. The study was designed to test whether signatures of past pathogen exposure could be identified by cataloging public T cell receptors. The T cell repertoires of 666 subjects were profiled by immunosequencing and related to cytomegalovirus serostatus. Besides the first cohort of roughly 640 subjects, a separate validation cohort made up of over 95 different subjects was used. The study combined high-throughput TCR immunosequencing, statistical association of individual TCRs with disease status, and machine learning to predict cytomegalovirus infection status. A later analysis re-analyzed previously published TCR beta repertoires from several hundred donors and added high-resolution HLA genotyping to study TCR occurrence patterns. Rather than drawing on any new phenotypic data, the later analysis identified candidate immune exposures from TCR beta sequences and the way those sequences occurred across donors. To decide whether each TCR beta V gene segment behaved as functional or pseudogenic, an earlier analysis of some 570 of the donors relied on high-throughput TCR beta sequencing. Donor age, sex, ethnicity and CMV serostatus were compiled alongside the repertoire data. In a later genetic analysis, genome-wide SNP genotypes for about 65% of the 666 donors were used, and that subset was treated as a discovery cohort. Every discovery cohort repertoire had been produced on one sequencing platform. HLA typing covered class I and class II loci at four-digit resolution. Typing coverage differed by locus: A, B, C, DRB1 and DQB1 were typed in roughly 620-630 donors, DQA1 in 522, DPA1 in 600 to 610, and DPB1 in approximately 450. Four to six DR-DQ haplotypes were handled as single units for association and clustering, since linkage in the cohort was strong. Across approximately 400 genotyped donors of the cohort, an average of approximately 240,000 unique TCR beta nucleotide sequences per donor were sequenced, and 15% to 20% of those sequences were non-productive. Study-wide conclusions, independent of this receptor: Compared with equally common non-associated chains, HLA-associated TCR beta chains in a later analysis were more clonally expanded and had lower generation probabilities. An earlier analysis of approximately 530 of the donors showed that most TCR beta V segments appeared in productive rearrangements either about 87% or about 30% of the time, which broadly matched IMGT annotations. Some IMGT-functional V segments, including TRBV6-2 and TRBV6-3, could not be told apart with the 87-base-pair reads, so those segments were excluded. V-gene and J-gene trimming of TCR beta chains was associated with a missense DCLRE1C variant in a later genetic analysis, and the association was replicated in an independent cohort. According to a later analysis, most CMV-associated TCR beta chains appeared to be HLA-restricted, and the HLA associations seemed to be driven largely by CMV exposure. In vitro tests confirmed that a few of the cytomegalovirus-associated TCR beta chains recognize cytomegalovirus antigens. For the cohort, immune exposure information was limited to CMV serostatus. The classifier was reported to diagnose cytomegalovirus status with high specificity and sensitivity in both the original cohort and the validation cohort. The cohort was sequenced for TCR beta chains only, and without alpha or paired-chain data the features that could be detected were limited. A later analysis reported that several top co-occurrence clusters appeared linked to parvovirus B19, influenza, CMV and Epstein-Barr virus. A further reported finding was that TCR beta sequences accurately predicted the HLA-A and HLA-B alleles for most subjects in the first cohort. The earlier analysis of almost 600 of the donors excluded some 16 rarely observed V segments, including chromosome 9 orphons, because counts were too low. While some public TCRs were present in many individuals, most TCR sequences turned up only very rarely across donors. In the study, around 150 TCR beta chains were listed as associated with cytomegalovirus. When HLA alleles, especially DR and DQ, strongly co-occurred, TCR associations were difficult to assign to individual alleles. According to a later genetic analysis, donors in an Asian-associated ancestry cluster had fewer N-insertions in productive TCRs than the approximately 630-donor mean. Correlated functional status among segregating V segments might be attributable to linkage disequilibrium, but an unknown experimental factor could not be ruled out. According to the authors, the approach could potentially be generalized to other disease states and immunological phenotypes. According to a later analysis, TCR association rates differed among HLA loci, with DRB1 alleles showing the most associated TCRs and HLA-C alleles showing the fewest. The presence/absence analyses assumed that sequencing depth was roughly uniform across donors, and that assumption may not be true. A cluster of highly shared sequence variants was judged likely to be a technical artifact of the sequencing pipeline. Because some donors lacked HLA typing at each locus, the association tests relied only on the typed subset. In a later analysis, some 17,000 TCR beta sequences were associated with specific HLA alleles at a false discovery rate of 0.05.

The library was produced with the immunoSEQ multiplex PCR assay. A mixture of 60 forward primers for TCR Vbeta segments and 13 reverse primers for TCR Jbeta segments was used in the multiplex PCR. The CDR3 region of rearranged TCR beta genes was amplified from genomic DNA by a multiplex PCR assay. The Illumina HiSeq System was used to sequence the amplified TCR beta libraries as 87-base-pair reads. In the paper's pipeline: In a later analysis, tens of millions of unique TCR beta chains were counted across the approximately 670 repertoires, and approximately 11 million of these chains were shared by at least two donors. A nearest-neighbor algorithm error-corrected the raw reads and collapsed the reads into unique sequences, merging closely related sequences to remove PCR and sequencing errors. Alignment of CDR3 sequences to IMGT reference sequences was used to assign V, D and J gene segments. For a sequence to be retained, a match of at least six nucleotides was required to both a V gene segment and a J gene segment. A rearrangement counted as productive if the CDR3 had no stop codons and remained in frame with V and J, and every other rearrangement counted as non-productive. CDR3 was defined according to IMGT convention as the region running from the second conserved V-encoded cysteine to the conserved J-encoded phenylalanine. The earlier analysis of 500 to 600 of the donors excluded sequences that lacked an unambiguous match to a single V gene segment. In an earlier analysis of around 590 of the donors, a V segment was called functional when productive rearrangements were above 56.7%, and segregating when the standard deviation between donors exceeded 5%. A statistical classification framework was built for diagnosing cytomegalovirus status from the catalog of TCR beta chain sequences. In a later analysis, V and J genes were assigned by comparing TCR nucleotide sequences against IMGT/GENE-DB human TR gene sequences. A later analysis assigned CDR3 sequences and most-parsimonious VDJ recombination scenarios with the TCRdist pipeline. In a later analysis, every TCR beta chain was defined by the combination of its CDR3 amino acid sequence and its V-gene family, and reads without a unique V-gene family were dropped. A later analysis removed 550 to 700 highly shared, low-generation-probability nucleotide sequences to deal with suspected cross-contamination and a sequencing artifact. In a later analysis, a clonal expansion index for each public chain was calculated from normalized within-repertoire ranks of inferred template counts. A later analysis computed generation probabilities with a VDJ recombination model fitted to out-of-frame rearrangements, and checked the results against IGoR. A later analysis scored TCR-TCR, TCR-HLA and TCR-CMV co-occurrence with hypergeometric tests, applying a repertoire-size bias correction to TCR pairs. To estimate false discovery rates, a later analysis permuted the HLA or CMV assignments 20 times. In a later analysis, co-occurring TCRs were grouped with DBSCAN, and TCRdist sequence similarity was added when clustering was performed within HLA-allele-positive subsets. Co-occurrence clustering excluded repertoires with fewer than 30,000 or more than 120,000 public chains, plus five with anomalous nucleotide sharing. As stored in TCRdb, this immuneACCESS dataset retains in-frame rearrangements with V and J assigned. A fraction of the clones does not appear; measured against another copy, unresolved V genes explain less than half of the discrepancy, and the remainder lacks a known reason. V and J calls and clone size are given by that table; D and trimming were obtained from the DNA. The sample contains approximately 140,000 clones, around 90% of them found a single time. The ten biggest clones cover 0.5% to 0.65% of the sample.

The cohort consisted of approximately 670 healthy bone marrow donors. At the time of sampling, all cohort members were nominally healthy, though unrecorded immune exposures were likely present. The donor was CMV seronegative and belonged to the group of 350 to 400 seronegative cohort members. A peripheral blood sample was provided by each donor, and peripheral blood mononuclear cells were used for TCR beta sequencing. The Qiagen DNeasy Blood Extraction Kit was used to extract genomic DNA from the blood cell samples. As to this clone: The antigen it binds to is not known. No clone much larger than this one lies a single base away; base qualities are absent.

CDR1 is given as MDHEN and CDR2 as SYDVKM, both from the germline V gene. The CDR3, from cysteine to phenylalanine, totals 21 residues. The CDR3 DNA has 63 bases and is translated from base 1. The V end gives up 6 bases and the J end 0 bases, leaving 16 bases in the junction not matched to a gene. This chain joins TRBV28 to TRBJ2-3; 15 junctional bases match TRBD2. This clonotype originated in a middle-aged woman in good health and CMV-seronegative. The sample taken for sequencing was PBMCs. Here the CDR3 is given as CASSSVGTSGRPGSSTDTQYF. The nucleotides are TGTGCCAGCAGCTCCGTTGGGACTAGCGGGAGGCCCGGATCTAGCACAGATACGCAGTATTTT. With the rest looked up from the reference TRBV28 and TRBJ2-3 genes rather than sequenced, the full variable domain is DVKVTQSSRYLVKRTGEKVFLECVQDMDHENMFWYRQDPGLGLRLIYFSYDVKMKEKGDIPEGYSVSREKKERFSLILESASTNQTSMYLCASSSVGTSGRPGSSTDTQYFGPGTRLTVL.